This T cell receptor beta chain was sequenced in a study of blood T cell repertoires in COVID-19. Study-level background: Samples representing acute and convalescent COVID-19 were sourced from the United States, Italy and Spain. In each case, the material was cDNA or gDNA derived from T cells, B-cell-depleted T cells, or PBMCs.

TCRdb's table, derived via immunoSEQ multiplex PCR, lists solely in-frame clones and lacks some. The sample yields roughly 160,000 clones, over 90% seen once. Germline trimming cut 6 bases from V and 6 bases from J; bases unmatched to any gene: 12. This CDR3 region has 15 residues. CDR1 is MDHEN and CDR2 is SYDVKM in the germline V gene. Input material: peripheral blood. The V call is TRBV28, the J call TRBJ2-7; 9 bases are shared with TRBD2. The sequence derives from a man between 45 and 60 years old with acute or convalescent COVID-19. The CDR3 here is CASSASGGRACEQYF. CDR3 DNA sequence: TGTGCCAGCAGCGCGTCGGGCGGGAGGGCCTGCGAGCAGTACTTC. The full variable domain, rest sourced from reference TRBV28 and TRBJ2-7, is DVKVTQSSRYLVKRTGEKVFLECVQDMDHENMFWYRQDPGLGLRLIYFSYDVKMKEKGDIPEGYSVSREKKERFSLILESASTNQTSMYLCASSASGGRACEQYFGPGTRLTVT.